A single sample gave rise to the 10 T cell receptor beta chains below, sequenced in a study of blood T cell repertoires in COVID-19. Assay: immunoSEQ multiplex PCR; the TCRdb copy retains only in-frame clones and omits some. The repertoire consists of fewer than 350,000 clones, with around 85% occurring once and the leading ten covering about 2.3%. Sequencing was carried out using PBMCs or T cells enriched from blood (not recorded which). These receptors were obtained from a woman between 45 and 60 years old who had recovered from COVID-19.

The chain joins TRBV30 to TRBJ1-5, with D maybe TRBD1 (5 bases). V was clipped by 2 bases and J by 5 bases, with 10 bases between them. Per germline, CDR1 GTSNPN and CDR2 SVGIG (reference sequence). This CDR3 is 13 amino acids long. The CDR3 DNA reads TGTGCCTGGAGTCTCAGGGCCGATCAGCCCCAGCATTTT. Its protein product is CAWSLRADQPQHF.

The chain employs TRBV5-4 and TRBJ2-5; a weak D match, TRBD2 (5 bases). The CDR3 loop spans 15 amino acids. Germline CDR1 SGHNT, CDR2 YYREEE (reference sequence). V was trimmed by 3 bases and J by 2 bases, leaving 14 bases between them. CDR3 bases: TGTGCCAGCAGCTCCAAGCGGACTCTGCAAGAGACCCAGTACTTC. It specifies CASSSKRTLQETQYF.

The V gene is TRBV28, the J gene TRBJ1-2; perhaps TRBD1 as D (6 bases). Germline assignment: CDR1 MDHEN and CDR2 SYDVKM. The V gene lost 10 bases and the J gene lost 7 bases, with 22 bases spanning the gap. The CDR3 runs 14 residues. CDR3 sequence: CAITDTGGAAGYTF. The CDR3 region has the DNA TGTGCCATCACAGACACGGGGGGGGCGGCTGGCTACACCTTC.

The chain uses TRBV7-8 and TRBJ2-1, with 7 bases fitting TRBD2. CDR3 size: 15 residues. The V gene end was trimmed by 2 bases and the J gene end by 3 bases; junction bases not matched to a gene: 4. The germline V gene has CDR1 SGHVS and CDR2 FQNEAQ. CDR3 nucleotide sequence: TGTGCCAGCAGCTTATCTAGCGGTTACTACAATGAGCAGTTCTTC. Translation gives CASSLSSGYYNEQFF.

The chain's CDR3 is CASSLDRAGNSPLHF. The CDR3 nucleotides read TGTGCCAGCAGCTTAGACAGGGCCGGTAATTCACCCCTCCACTTT. The gene calls are TRBV7-9 and TRBJ1-6; D might be TRBD1 (6 bases). Germline CDR1 reads SEHNR; CDR2 reads FQNEAQ (reference sequence). Trimming stripped 1 base from V and 6 bases from J, with 10 bases between. There are 15 residues in the CDR3. The variable domain in full, completed from reference TRBV7-9 and TRBJ1-6, reads DTGVSQNPRHKITKRGQNVTFRCDPISEHNRLYWYRQTLGQGPEFLTYFQNEAQLEKSRLLSDRFSAERPKGSFSTLEIQRTEQGDSAMYLCASSLDRAGNSPLHFGNGTRLTVT.

This chain uses TRBV7-2 with TRBJ1-2, with D possibly being TRBD1 (6 bases). Germline assignment: CDR1 SGHTA and CDR2 FQGNSA. The V end was cut by 0 bases, the J end by 6 bases, with 17 bases between. The CDR3 has 16 amino acids. CDR3 in amino acids: CASSLALDSRGDGYTF. In DNA, the CDR3 is TGTGCCAGCAGCTTAGCCTTGGACTCCAGGGGCGATGGCTACACCTTC.

The J gene is TRBJ1-1, the V gene TRBV9, with D possibly being TRBD1 (5 bases). This CDR3 is built from 13 residues. Per germline, CDR1 SGDLS and CDR2 YYNGEE. Between the trimmed V and J ends, which lost 4 bases and 3 bases, there was a span of 10 bases. The CDR3 DNA reads TGTGCCAGCAGCCCCGAAGGGGACACTGAAGCTTTCTTT. Protein product: CASSPEGDTEAFF.

The chain has TRBV5-1 and TRBJ1-2; 8 bases are a match to TRBD1. The CDR3 contains 15 residues. The germline CDR1 and CDR2 sequences are SGHRS and YFSETQ. V trimming: 0 bases; J trimming: 4 bases; junction bases outside the gene matches: 5. Here the CDR3 reads CASSLALGTGYGYTF. CDR3 DNA: TGCGCCAGCAGCTTGGCCCTTGGGACAGGCTATGGCTACACCTTC.

The gene calls are TRBV6-2 or TRBV6-3 and TRBJ1-2; 7 bases match TRBD1. This CDR3 spans 16 amino acids. V trimming: 2 bases; J trimming: 4 bases; junction bases outside the gene matches: 10. Germline CDR1 reads MNHEY; CDR2 reads SVGEGT. The CDR3 reads CASSYPPGQSTYGYTF. The CDR3 bases are TGTGCCAGCAGTTACCCACCGGGACAGTCTACCTATGGCTACACCTTC.

The chain links TRBV30 to TRBJ2-3, with TRBD2 matching over 7 bases. CDR1 is GTSNPN, CDR2 SVGIG, per germline (reference sequence). This CDR3 is built from 15 residues. After removal of 2 bases from V and 5 bases from J, the junction contained 10 bases not matched to a gene. The CDR3 loop is CAWSQRTRGVDTQYF. Written as DNA, the CDR3 is TGTGCCTGGAGTCAGAGGACCCGGGGGGTAGATACGCAGTATTTT.